Shown below are 9 T cell receptor beta chains from a single sample sequenced in a study of shared clonotypes between healthy human individuals. Assay: immunoSEQ multiplex PCR; the TCRdb copy retains only in-frame clones and omits some. The data hold hundreds of thousands of clones, with around 78% observed a single time. The sample taken for sequencing was PBMCs. The receptors originated from a woman in her 40s in good health. Some clones in this sample may be carry-over from other donors' samples.

The rearrangement links TRBV18 to TRBJ2-2; 8 bases are shared with TRBD1. Germline CDR1 is KGHSH and CDR2 is LQKENI. J was trimmed by 6 bases and V by 3 bases; bases with no gene match: 9. The length of the CDR3 is 16 residues. CDR3 sequence (DNA): TGTGCCAGCTCACCGCTAGACAGGGGCCCGTCCGGGGAGCTGTTTTTT. This sequence encodes CASSPLDRGPSGELFF.

V and J are TRBV19 and TRBJ2-1; a weak D match, TRBD1 (5 bases). Looked up from germline, CDR1 is LNHDA and CDR2 is SQIVND (reference sequence). The germline V and J ends were trimmed by 5 bases and 4 bases, with 15 bases remaining between them. The CDR3 is 15 residues long. CDR3 residues: CASSPKGPLYNEQFF. The DNA for the CDR3 is TGTGCCAGTAGTCCCAAGGGGCCCCTTTACAATGAGCAGTTCTTC.

This clone has a single count. The chain is built from TRBV28 and TRBJ1-5, with a weak D call TRBD1 (5 bases). The CDR3 has 14 amino acids. With 2 bases removed from V and 4 bases from J, the gap between germline ends came to 9 bases. The germline V gene has CDR1 MDHEN and CDR2 SYDVKM. The CDR3 DNA follows: TGTGCCAGCAGTTTAGGGGCTGGTAATCAGCCCCAGCATTTT. Protein product: CASSLGAGNQPQHF.

This chain uses TRBV2 with TRBJ2-6; 8 bases match TRBD2. V lost 0 bases, J lost 5 bases, and 6 bases stayed unmatched. Per germline, CDR1 SNHLY and CDR2 FYNNEI. The length of the CDR3 is 17 residues. The CDR3 DNA reads TGTGCCAGCAGTGAAGCTGCTAGCGGGCTACGGGCCAACGTCCTGACTTTC. This encodes CASSEAASGLRANVLTF.

The rearrangement links TRBV5-8 to TRBJ2-7; D is uncertain. Germline CDR1 and CDR2: SGHTS and YDEGEE. V lost 5 bases and J 0 bases, leaving 6 bases between the germline ends. The CDR3 length is 12 residues. CDR3 loop: CASRLDSYEQYF. DNA for the CDR3: TGTGCCAGCAGGCTTGACTCCTACGAGCAGTACTTC.

This chain uses TRBV19 with TRBJ2-3; 10 positions match TRBD1. Unmatched junction bases numbered 11, after V lost 3 bases and J lost 2 bases. This CDR3 is built from 18 residues. Germline V gene lookup returns CDR1 LNHDA and CDR2 SQIVND (reference sequence). This chain's CDR3 is CASSMKPSGTGATDTQYF. CDR3 coding DNA: TGTGCCAGTAGTATGAAGCCGTCCGGGACAGGGGCCACAGATACGCAGTATTTT.

This clone was observed a single time. One end of the junction varies from germline; a read error may be responsible. V usage is TRBV6-1 and J usage is TRBJ1-1; 9 nucleotides align to TRBD1. The CDR3 is 17 amino acids. Germline V CDR1 and CDR2: MNHNS, SASEGT. This CDR3 is CAISGVGQGSSNTEAFF. The CDR3 DNA follows: TGTGCCATCAGTGGCGTCGGACAGGGGTCATCGAACACTGAAGCTTTCTTT.

The chain recombines TRBV5-4 with TRBJ2-7; no clear D gene. Germline lookup yields CDR1 SGHNT and CDR2 YYREEE (reference sequence). The CDR3 totals 12 residues. Trimming took off 0 bases at V and 3 bases at J, with 4 bases between the two ends. The CDR3 reads CASSLEDYEQYF. CDR3 coding DNA: TGTGCCAGCAGCTTGGAAGACTACGAGCAGTACTTC.

The chain employs TRBV5-6 and TRBJ2-1, with D possibly matching TRBD2 (6 bases). Germline CDR1 is SGHDT and CDR2 is YYEEEE. V shed 4 bases and J shed 6 bases, with 14 bases lying between them. The CDR3 totals 14 residues. CDR3 nucleotide sequence: TGTGCCAGCAGCCCATGGGGAGGTGGCAATGAGCAGTTCTTC. Residues: CASSPWGGGNEQFF.